These 21 T cell receptor beta chains were all obtained from the same sample, sequenced in a study of lymphopenia after photon versus proton radiotherapy. The repertoire was sequenced with immunoSEQ multiplex PCR; TCRdb's copy has only in-frame clones and lacks some. The sample has 25,000 to 35,000 clones, around 90% seen once. The source material was peripheral blood, sampled from a patient treated with photon-based radiotherapy. The receptors were sampled from a woman aged 45-65 years with pancreatic cancer.

This clone is a singleton in its sample. This chain joins TRBV19 and TRBJ2-2; D not certain. The V gene's germline CDR1 is LNHDA and CDR2 SQIVND (reference sequence). The CDR3 is made up of 14 amino acids. Trimming stripped 1 base from V and 5 bases from J, with 8 bases between. CDR3 in amino acids: CASSIAGPTGELFF. As DNA, the CDR3 is TGTGCCAGTAGTATAGCCGGGCCAACCGGGGAGCTGTTTTTT.

This rearrangement joins TRBV7-2 to TRBJ2-7; the match to TRBD2 covers 7 bases. V lost 5 bases, J lost 4 bases, and 14 bases stayed unmatched. The CDR3 runs 16 residues. Germline CDR1 reads SGHTA; CDR2 reads FQGNSA. DNA of the CDR3: TGTGCCAGCAGCCCGGCGGCTGTAGCGGGTCTTTACGAGCAGTACTTC. Protein: CASSPAAVAGLYEQYF.

V is TRBV18 and J is TRBJ2-1; D unclear. The CDR3 consists of 14 residues. CDR1 is KGHSH and CDR2 is LQKENI in the germline V gene. Trimming removed 2 bases at V and 5 bases at J, with 10 bases between. The CDR3 spells CASSPILGDNEQFF. The CDR3, as DNA: TGTGCCAGCTCACCAATATTAGGAGACAATGAGCAGTTCTTC.

The chain employs TRBV19 and TRBJ2-7; D is possibly TRBD2 (6 bases). V lost 6 bases and J lost 2, with 14 bases in between. CDR1 and CDR2 from the germline V gene are LNHDA and SQIVND (reference sequence). The CDR3 has 14 amino acids. CDR3 sequence (DNA): TGTGCCAGTAGGCTCCCGGGACTTCCCTACGAGCAGTACTTC. Translation gives CASRLPGLPYEQYF. Full variable domain (remainder filled in from reference TRBV19 and TRBJ2-7): DGGITQSPKYLFRKEGQNVTLSCEQNLNHDAMYWYRQDPGQGLRLIYYSQIVNDFQKGDIAEGYSVSREKKESFPLTVTSAQKNPTAFYLCASRLPGLPYEQYFGPGTRLTVT.

This chain links TRBV5-1 with TRBJ2-2, with TRBD2 matching 12 bases. The germline V gene has CDR1 SGHRS and CDR2 YFSETQ. The CDR3 is 16 amino acids. The ends lost 4 bases at V and 7 bases at J; junction bases unmatched: 8. The CDR3 loop reads CASSTASGLAGGELFF. CDR3 nucleotides: TGCGCCAGCAGCACCGCCTCGGGACTAGCGGGCGGGGAGCTGTTTTTT.

The rearrangement links TRBV7-9 to TRBJ1-1; D might be TRBD1 (5 bases). This CDR3 is 13 amino acids long. Trimming cost V 1 base and J 4 bases, with 7 bases left between them. Per germline, CDR1 SEHNR and CDR2 FQNEAQ (reference sequence). The CDR3 coding sequence is TGTGCCAGCAGCTTAGGGACAATCACTGAAGCTTTCTTT. The encoded protein is CASSLGTITEAFF. Using reference TRBV7-9 and TRBJ1-1 for the parts outside the CDR3, the full variable domain is DTGVSQNPRHKITKRGQNVTFRCDPISEHNRLYWYRQTLGQGPEFLTYFQNEAQLEKSRLLSDRFSAERPKGSFSTLEIQRTEQGDSAMYLCASSLGTITEAFFGQGTRLTVV.

This clone was seen once. The CDR3 region is CASRLGTSGGNEQFF. For the CDR3, the DNA is TGTGCCAGCAGACTGGGGACTAGCGGGGGCAATGAGCAGTTCTTC. This chain links TRBV6-5 with TRBJ2-1; 14 bases align to TRBD2. Germline V gene lookup returns CDR1 MNHEY and CDR2 SVGAGI. This CDR3 is 15 amino acids long. Trimming removed 6 bases from V and 6 bases from J; junction bases left unmatched: 4.

The chain employs TRBV5-8 and TRBJ2-6; D is perhaps TRBD2 (6 bases). The CDR3 sequence is 16 residues long. V lost 2 bases and J 0 bases, leaving 9 bases between the germline ends. Germline V gene lookup returns CDR1 SGHTS and CDR2 YDEGEE. The CDR3 loop reads CASSFRRASGANVLTF. The CDR3 DNA sequence: TGTGCCAGCAGCTTTCGGAGGGCCTCTGGGGCCAACGTCCTGACTTTC.

J is TRBJ2-1 and V is TRBV5-1, with D maybe TRBD1 (6 bases). The CDR3 is made up of 15 amino acids. The germline V gene has CDR1 SGHRS and CDR2 YFSETQ. V was clipped by 1 base and J by 6 bases, with 14 bases between them. As DNA, the CDR3 is TGCGCCAGCAGCTTGTCAGGGGTTGGAGGCAATGAGCAGTTCTTC. Translated, it gives CASSLSGVGGNEQFF.

This clone appeared a single time. The chain combines TRBV5-6 with TRBJ2-6; D gene uncertain. Germline CDR1 SGHDT, CDR2 YYEEEE. This CDR3 has 16 residues. V lost 1 base, J lost 0 bases, and 8 bases lay in between. The CDR3, as DNA: TGTGCCAGCAGCTTGAAACCCAGCTCTGGGGCCAACGTCCTGACTTTC. It encodes CASSLKPSSGANVLTF.

The V gene is TRBV29-1, the J gene TRBJ1-5, with D maybe TRBD1 (5 bases). The CDR3 covers 11 residues. Germline loops: CDR1 SQVTM, CDR2 ANQGSEA. Trimming cost V 7 bases and J 6 bases, with 10 bases left between them. Here the CDR3 DNA reads TGCAGCGGGGGGGGAGGTCAGCCCCAGCATTTT. Translated, it gives CSGGGGQPQHF.

The V gene is TRBV19, the J gene TRBJ1-2, with unresolved D. Germline CDR1 and CDR2: LNHDA and SQIVND (reference sequence). The ends were cut back, 7 bases at V and 8 bases at J, with 11 bases in the middle. CDR3 length: 11 amino acids. CDR3 loop: CASTSAGGYTF. The CDR3 nucleotides are TGTGCCAGTACCTCGGCGGGGGGCTACACCTTC.

This clone was seen a single time. The rearrangement joins TRBV18 to TRBJ2-1; perhaps TRBD2 as D (5 bases). The germline V gene encodes CDR1 KGHSH and CDR2 LQKENI. V was cut by 2 bases and J by 7 bases, with 15 bases left in between. This CDR3 comprises 15 residues. The CDR3 bases are TGTGCCAGCTCACCATCGAAGATCCGCGGGAATGAGCAGTTCTTC. Encoded protein: CASSPSKIRGNEQFF.

This sequence joins TRBV2 and TRBJ1-6; 7 bases agree with TRBD1. V was clipped by 4 bases and J by 7 bases; unmatched bases: 7. The CDR3 totals 15 residues. The germline gives CDR1 SNHLY, CDR2 FYNNEI. In nucleotides, the CDR3 is TGTGCCAGCAGTGCCCGACAGGGTAGCAATTCACCCCTCCACTTT. As protein: CASSARQGSNSPLHF.

The chain has TRBV5-5 and TRBJ1-4, with D unclear. The CDR3 is made up of 16 amino acids. The V end lost 0 bases, the J end lost 6 bases, and 15 bases lay between the germline ends. Germline lookup yields CDR1 SGHKS and CDR2 YYEKEE (reference sequence). The CDR3 is CASSLALGVEYEKLFF. The DNA for the CDR3 is TGTGCCAGCAGCTTGGCCCTTGGGGTAGAGTATGAAAAACTGTTTTTT.

The chain combines TRBV7-2 with TRBJ2-1; 9 bases align to TRBD2. Germline lookup yields CDR1 SGHTA and CDR2 FQGNSA. Trimming took 10 bases from V and 15 from J; bases not matched to a gene: 16. The CDR3 totals 13 residues. DNA of the CDR3: TGTGCCACCGCCACGCGGGCGGGAGGGCCGAGGTTCTTC. It is translated as CATATRAGGPRFF. Based on the CDR3 plus reference TRBV7-2 and TRBJ2-1, the full variable domain is GAGVSQSPSNKVTEKGKDVELRCDPISGHTALYWYRQSLGQGLEFLIYFQGNSAPDKSGLPSDRFSAERTGGSVSTLTIQRTQQEDSAVYLCATATRAGGPRFFGPGTRLTVL.

This chain connects TRBV5-3 to TRBJ1-5, with D uncertain. TRBV5-3 is filed as an ORF, its function uncertain. This CDR3 comprises 15 residues. Trimming took 4 bases from V and 5 from J, leaving 16 bases between them. The CDR3: CARSRRLPPYQPQHF. The CDR3 DNA is TGTGCCAGAAGCCGCAGGTTACCCCCATATCAGCCCCAGCATTTT.

The chain's CDR3 is CSVGTSGSIEQFF. The CDR3 bases are TGCAGCGTAGGGACTAGCGGGAGCATTGAGCAGTTCTTC. This chain connects TRBV29-1 to TRBJ2-1, with TRBD2 matching 14 bases. The CDR3 runs 13 residues. Germline CDR1 SQVTM, CDR2 ANQGSEA. V was pared by 6 bases and J by 9 bases, with 4 bases of the junction left unmatched.

V usage is TRBV11-3 and J usage is TRBJ1-2, with D unresolved. This CDR3 is 15 amino acids long. Trimming removed 2 bases from V and 2 bases from J, with 12 bases in between. Germline CDR1 and CDR2: SGHNT and YENEEA. Here the CDR3 DNA reads TGTGCCAGCAGCTTAAAGCAATATCGGAACTATGGCTACACCTTC. This sequence encodes CASSLKQYRNYGYTF. The full variable domain, completed using reference TRBV11-3 and TRBJ1-2, is EAGVVQSPRYKIIEKKQPVAFWCNPISGHNTLYWYLQNLGQGPELLIRYENEEAVDDSQLPKDRFSAERLKGVDSTLKIQPAELGDSAVYLCASSLKQYRNYGYTFGSGTRLTVV.

This rearrangement joins TRBV5-4 to TRBJ2-5; 7 bases align to TRBD1. The CDR3 length is 14 residues. V was clipped by 4 bases and J by 7 bases; unmatched bases: 10. Germline-derived CDR1 and CDR2 are SGHNT and YYREEE (reference sequence). The CDR3 here is CASSEYRGFGTQYF. As DNA, the CDR3 is TGTGCCAGCAGCGAATACAGGGGCTTCGGGACCCAGTACTTC.

This clone was observed a few times. This chain joins TRBV7-9 and TRBJ2-7, with D hard to call. This CDR3 region has 13 residues. Between the trimmed V and J ends, which lost 1 base and 4 bases, there was a span of 8 bases. Germline V CDR1 and CDR2: SEHNR, FQNEAQ (reference sequence). The CDR3 is CASSLGAEYEQYF. CDR3 coding DNA: TGTGCCAGCAGCTTAGGGGCCGAATACGAGCAGTACTTC.